These 21 T cell receptor beta chains share one sample of origin, sequenced in a study of blood T cell repertoires in COVID-19. Sequencing used immunoSEQ multiplex PCR; TCRdb keeps in-frame clones, though not all of them. The table records just over 200,000 clones, around 82% of them present only once. The sequenced sample was peripheral blood. These receptor sequences come from an older woman with acute or convalescent COVID-19.

This clone has ten or more counts. This chain joins TRBV6-4 and TRBJ2-3; the match to TRBD2 covers 10 bases. The CDR3 spans 16 residues. Germline V CDR1 and CDR2: MRHNA, SNTAGT. Trimming removed 0 bases from V and 0 bases from J; junction bases left unmatched: 0. The CDR3, as DNA: TGTGCCAGCAGTGACTCAGCGGGAGGGAGCACAGATACGCAGTATTTT. This codes for CASSDSAGGSTDTQYF.

This sequence joins TRBV9 and TRBJ1-6, with D unclear. Germline V lookup: CDR1 SGDLS, CDR2 YYNGEE. V lost 2 bases to trimming and J lost 7 bases, with 10 bases between them. The CDR3 has 14 amino acids. CDR3 sequence reads: CASSVGEWNSPLHF. CDR3 nucleotide sequence: TGTGCCAGCAGCGTCGGGGAATGGAATTCACCCCTCCACTTT. The full variable domain, with the rest looked up from reference TRBV9 and TRBJ1-6, is DSGVTQTPKHLITATGQRVTLRCSPRSGDLSVYWYQQSLDQGLQFLIQYYNGEERAKGNILERFSAQQFPDLHSELNLSSLELGDSALYFCASSVGEWNSPLHFGNGTRLTVT.

This rearrangement joins TRBV5-1 to TRBJ2-3, with D possibly being TRBD1 (6 bases). Trimming removed 2 bases from V and 4 bases from J, with 11 bases in between. CDR3 length: 14 amino acids. Looked up from germline, CDR1 is SGHRS and CDR2 is YFSETQ. This CDR3 reads CASSFLGGADTQYF. CDR3 in DNA: TGCGCCAGCAGCTTTTTAGGGGGAGCAGATACGCAGTATTTT.

The chain employs TRBV5-1 and TRBJ2-1; TRBD1 matches 10 bases. The CDR3 totals 16 residues. Germline V gives CDR1 SGHRS, CDR2 YFSETQ. J gave up 5 bases and V 4 bases, and 9 bases lay outside the gene matches. CDR3 in DNA: TGCGCCAGCAGCGCCCCCGGTGGGACAGGGGACAATGAGCAGTTCTTC. The encoded protein is CASSAPGGTGDNEQFF.

This sequence joins TRBV7-3 and TRBJ1-4, with 8 bases lining up with TRBD1. The trim removed 5 bases at V and 5 bases at J, leaving 4 bases unmatched. In germline, CDR1 is SGHTA, CDR2 FQGTGA. The CDR3 runs 14 residues. CDR3 bases: TGTGCCAGCAGCGCGACAGGGGTAAATGAAAAACTGTTTTTT. Protein product: CASSATGVNEKLFF. The variable domain in full, with the rest retrieved from reference TRBV7-3 and TRBJ1-4, is GAGVSQTPSNKVTEKGKYVELRCDPISGHTALYWYRQSLGQGPEFLIYFQGTGAADDSGLPNDRFFAVRPEGSVSTLKIQRTERGDSAVYLCASSATGVNEKLFFGSGTQLSVL.

This chain connects TRBV7-9 to TRBJ1-6; D not certain. Germline V gene lookup returns CDR1 SEHNR and CDR2 FQNEAQ (reference sequence). The CDR3 is 12 residues long. V lost 2 bases and J lost 12, with 8 bases in between. The CDR3 sequence: CASSLTRGPLHF. The CDR3 DNA sequence: TGTGCCAGCAGCTTAACACGGGGACCCCTCCACTTT.

The V call is TRBV18, the J call TRBJ2-7, with 7 bases matching TRBD2. This CDR3 region has 18 residues. Germline V lookup: CDR1 KGHSH, CDR2 LQKENI. After removal of 1 base from V and 1 base from J, the junction contained 13 bases not matched to a gene. The CDR3 DNA reads TGTGCCAGCTCACCACTGGGGACTGGCGGGAGCCCGTCCTACGAGCAGTACTTC. Translation gives CASSPLGTGGSPSYEQYF.

CDR3 nucleotides: TGTGCCATCAGTGATACGGGCGGGTTGAGCTCCTACAATGAGCAGTTCTTC. It yields the protein CAISDTGGLSSYNEQFF. The chain recombines TRBV10-3 with TRBJ2-1; tentatively, D is TRBD2 (5 bases). CDR1 and CDR2 (germline): ENHRY, SYGVKD. The length of the CDR3 is 17 residues. V was cut by 3 bases and J by 0 bases, with 15 bases left in between.

V is TRBV6-4 and J is TRBJ2-1; 13 nucleotides align to TRBD2. The trim removed 4 bases at V and 11 bases at J, leaving 2 bases unmatched. This CDR3 has 13 amino acids. CDR1 and CDR2 from the germline V gene are MRHNA and SNTAGT. The CDR3 sequence: CASSGTSGSKQFF. CDR3 coding DNA: TGTGCCAGCAGTGGGACTAGCGGGAGTAAGCAGTTCTTC.

This clone occurred a few times. CDR3 protein: CASSPRLGLAPYNEQFF. In DNA, the CDR3 is TGTGCCAGCAGCCCACGTCTGGGGTTAGCGCCCTACAATGAGCAGTTCTTC. J is TRBJ2-1 and V is TRBV3-1 (or the pseudogene TRBV3-2), with D perhaps matching TRBD2 (5 bases). Trimming shortened V by 4 bases and J by 2 bases, and 18 bases separated the two germline ends. There are 17 residues in the CDR3. From germline, CDR1 is LGHDT and CDR2 YNNKEL (reference sequence).

This sequence joins TRBV28 and TRBJ1-1, with unresolved D. V was cut by 3 bases and J by 1 base, with 6 bases left in between. The CDR3 sequence is 13 residues long. The V gene's germline CDR1 is MDHEN and CDR2 SYDVKM. The chain's CDR3 is CASSLPGNTEAFF. In nucleotides, the CDR3 is TGTGCCAGCAGTTTGCCGGGGAACACTGAAGCTTTCTTT. The complete variable domain, with remaining parts taken from reference TRBV28 and TRBJ1-1, reads DVKVTQSSRYLVKRTGEKVFLECVQDMDHENMFWYRQDPGLGLRLIYFSYDVKMKEKGDIPEGYSVSREKKERFSLILESASTNQTSMYLCASSLPGNTEAFFGQGTRLTVV.

This clone turned up a few times. This chain uses TRBV3-1 (or the pseudogene TRBV3-2) with TRBJ1-6; D not resolved. The germline V gene encodes CDR1 LGHDT and CDR2 YNNKEL (reference sequence). This CDR3 is built from 14 residues. Trimming stripped 1 base from V and 7 bases from J, with 8 bases between. Here the CDR3 reads CASSQGASNSPLHF. DNA for the CDR3: TGTGCCAGCAGCCAAGGGGCCTCAAATTCACCCCTCCACTTT.

The rearrangement links TRBV28 to TRBJ1-5, with 8 bases fitting TRBD1. The CDR3 covers 15 residues. CDR1 MDHEN and CDR2 SYDVKM come from the germline V gene. V lost 5 bases, J lost 6 bases, and 9 bases stayed unmatched. Here the CDR3 reads CASSTQTGEGQPQHF. The CDR3, as DNA: TGTGCCAGCAGTACACAGACAGGGGAGGGTCAGCCCCAGCATTTT.

The chain recombines TRBV14 with TRBJ2-3; a possible D gene is TRBD1 (5 bases). The CDR3 is 13 amino acids. The germline V gene has CDR1 SGHDN and CDR2 FVKESK. Trimming cost V 4 bases and J 0 bases, with 5 bases left between them. The CDR3 loop reads CASSPGSTDTQYF. The CDR3 coding sequence is TGTGCCAGCAGCCCAGGGAGCACAGATACGCAGTATTTT.

The gene calls are TRBV28 and TRBJ1-2; TRBD1 might be the D (6 bases). Trimming pared 0 bases from V and 8 bases from J, leaving 16 bases between. Germline CDR1 MDHEN, CDR2 SYDVKM. This CDR3 region has 15 residues. CDR3 amino acids: CASSLWDSSFEGYTF. DNA for the CDR3: TGTGCCAGCAGTTTATGGGACAGTAGTTTCGAGGGCTACACCTTC.

This clone is a singleton in its sample. This rearrangement joins TRBV3-1 (or the pseudogene TRBV3-2) to TRBJ1-1; perhaps TRBD1 as D (6 bases). Germline V lookup: CDR1 LGHDT, CDR2 YNNKEL (reference sequence). V was cut by 4 bases and J by 0 bases, with 9 bases left in between. CDR3 length equals 14 residues. CDR3 sequence reads: CASSPRGMNTEAFF. The CDR3 DNA sequence: TGTGCCAGCAGCCCCAGGGGAATGAACACTGAAGCTTTCTTT.

The rearrangement links TRBV6-5 to TRBJ2-7, with 7 bases that match TRBD1. The CDR3 length is 15 residues. J lost 3 bases, V lost 6 bases, and 11 bases had no gene match. Germline CDR1 and CDR2: MNHEY and SVGAGI. For the CDR3, the DNA is TGTGCCAGCAGCCCAACCAGACAGGGATTCTACGAGCAGTACTTC. Protein product: CASSPTRQGFYEQYF.

The chain joins TRBV7-9 to TRBJ2-3, with D perhaps matching TRBD2 (5 bases). The CDR3 is made up of 14 amino acids. Trimming shortened V by 3 bases and J by 2 bases, and 9 bases separated the two germline ends. Germline V CDR1 and CDR2: SEHNR, FQNEAQ (reference sequence). Here the CDR3 DNA reads TGTGCCAGCAGCTTCGGGCTAGCCACAGATACGCAGTATTTT. Its translation is CASSFGLATDTQYF.

The V and J genes are TRBV28 and TRBJ2-1, with 9 nucleotides matching TRBD1. The CDR3 has 17 amino acids. Germline-derived CDR1 and CDR2 are MDHEN and SYDVKM. With 3 bases clipped from V and 3 bases from J, the junction kept 9 bases outside the gene matches. In nucleotides, the CDR3 is TGTGCCAGCAGTTTTCGGGACAGGGATTCGTTCTACAATGAGCAGTTCTTC. It is translated as CASSFRDRDSFYNEQFF. The full variable domain, in which reference TRBV28 and TRBJ2-1 provide the parts outside the CDR3, is DVKVTQSSRYLVKRTGEKVFLECVQDMDHENMFWYRQDPGLGLRLIYFSYDVKMKEKGDIPEGYSVSREKKERFSLILESASTNQTSMYLCASSFRDRDSFYNEQFFGPGTRLTVL.

V is TRBV5-1 and J is TRBJ1-2; 9 bases line up with TRBD1. Germline V gene sequence: CDR1 SGHRS, CDR2 YFSETQ. The CDR3 runs 13 residues. The J segment lost 7 bases and the V segment lost 5 bases, leaving 6 bases of the junction unmatched. CDR3 nucleotide sequence: TGCGCCAGCAGGGGACAGGGAAGGAGTGGCTACACCTTC. Its protein product is CASRGQGRSGYTF.

V is TRBV9 and J is TRBJ1-1; TRBD1 aligns across 7 bases. The CDR3 is 15 amino acids. Germline V lookup: CDR1 SGDLS, CDR2 YYNGEE. The J segment lost 0 bases and the V segment lost 0 bases, leaving 2 bases of the junction unmatched. CDR3 residues: CASSVVGQMNTEAFF. As DNA, the CDR3 is TGTGCCAGCAGCGTAGTGGGACAGATGAACACTGAAGCTTTCTTT.